This T cell receptor beta chain appears in the sequencing data of a study of blood T cell repertoires in COVID-19. Overall study context: The United States, Italy and Spain supplied acute and convalescent COVID-19 samples. From T cells, B-cell-depleted T cells, or PBMCs came the material, which was cDNA or gDNA.

The authors' processing: Reference gene primer amplification gave nucleated cell count estimates. Generated by immunoSEQ multiplex PCR, the TCRdb table keeps only in-frame clones and is missing some. The DNA gave D and trimming, while V, J and clone size come from that table. The table has about 440,000 clones, 90% seen once. Clinical history as reported by participants underpinned cohort assignment. This clone was found once. The receptor comes from a man aged 18 to 30 who had recovered from COVID-19. The sample consisted of PBMCs or T cells enriched from blood (not recorded which).

The chain's CDR3 is CASSSGQGTYEQYF. DNA of the CDR3: TGTGCCAGCAGCTCGGGACAGGGGACGTACGAGCAGTACTTC. The chain is built from TRBV9 and TRBJ2-7, with 10 bases identical to TRBD1. The germline gives CDR1 SGDLS, CDR2 YYNGEE. CDR3 length: 14 residues. The V segment lost 4 bases and the J segment 4 bases; nucleotides outside the gene matches: 5.